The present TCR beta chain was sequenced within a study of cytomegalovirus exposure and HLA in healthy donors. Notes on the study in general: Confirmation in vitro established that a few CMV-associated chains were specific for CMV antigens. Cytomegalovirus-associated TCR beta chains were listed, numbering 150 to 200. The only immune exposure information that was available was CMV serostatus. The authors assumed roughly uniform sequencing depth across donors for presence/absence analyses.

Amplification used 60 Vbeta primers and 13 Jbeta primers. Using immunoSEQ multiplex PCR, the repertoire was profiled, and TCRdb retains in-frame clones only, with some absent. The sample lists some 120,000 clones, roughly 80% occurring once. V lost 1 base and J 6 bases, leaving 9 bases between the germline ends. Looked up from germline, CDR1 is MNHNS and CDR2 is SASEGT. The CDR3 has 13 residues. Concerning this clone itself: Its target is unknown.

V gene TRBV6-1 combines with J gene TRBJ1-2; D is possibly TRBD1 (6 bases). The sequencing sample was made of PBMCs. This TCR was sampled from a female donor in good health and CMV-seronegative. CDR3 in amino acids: CASSEGGQDGYTF. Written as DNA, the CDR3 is TGTGCCAGCAGTGAAGGGGGACAAGATGGCTACACCTTC.